This TCR beta chain stems from a study of blood T cell repertoires in COVID-19. Study-level information: Acute and convalescent COVID-19 specimens originated in the United States, Italy and Spain. T cells, B-cell-depleted T cells, or PBMCs supplied cDNA or gDNA.

CDR3 length: 14 residues. The V gene lost 7 bases and the J gene lost 6 bases, with 16 bases spanning the gap. The V gene's germline CDR1 is MDHEN and CDR2 SYDVKM. As handled by the study authors: Scientists estimated how many nucleated cells there were by amplifying reference gene primers. Assay: immunoSEQ multiplex PCR; the TCRdb copy retains only in-frame clones and omits some. V and J calls plus clone size are reproduced from that table; the DNA served to infer D and trimming. Of 30,000 to 35,000 clones in the sample, 80% to 90% were seen once. V usage is TRBV28 and J usage is TRBJ1-5, with D unresolved. This clonotype was obtained from a woman in her 70s with active COVID-19. Sequencing was performed on peripheral blood. Here the CDR3 reads CASNRVRDGQPQHF. In nucleotides, the CDR3 is TGTGCCAGCAATCGGGTGAGGGATGGTCAGCCCCAGCATTTT.